Reported below is one TCR beta chain. As processed by the authors: Reference gene primer amplification yielded estimated nucleated cell counts. Profiled with immunoSEQ multiplex PCR; TCRdb holds only in-frame clones, not every one. V, J and clone size are taken as reported in that table, and D and trimming were inferred from the DNA itself. The sample shows some 120,000 clones, 75% to 85% of them seen only once. These data come from a study of blood T cell repertoires in COVID-19. The overall study: Sites across the United States, Italy and Spain contributed samples from acute and convalescent COVID-19. T cells, B-cell-depleted T cells, or PBMCs provided the cDNA or gDNA that served as material.

Germline-derived CDR1 and CDR2 are MNHEY and SVGAGI. The CDR3 has 14 amino acids. The germline V and J ends were trimmed by 6 bases and 4 bases, with 12 bases remaining between them. The rearrangement joins TRBV6-5 to TRBJ2-2, with a possible D match to TRBD2 (6 bases). The source material was peripheral blood. The receptor was isolated from a man aged 65 to 79 with acute or convalescent COVID-19. The CDR3 DNA reads TGTGCCAGCAGACGGGACTTTACCACCGGGGAGCTGTTTTTT. As protein: CASRRDFTTGELFF.